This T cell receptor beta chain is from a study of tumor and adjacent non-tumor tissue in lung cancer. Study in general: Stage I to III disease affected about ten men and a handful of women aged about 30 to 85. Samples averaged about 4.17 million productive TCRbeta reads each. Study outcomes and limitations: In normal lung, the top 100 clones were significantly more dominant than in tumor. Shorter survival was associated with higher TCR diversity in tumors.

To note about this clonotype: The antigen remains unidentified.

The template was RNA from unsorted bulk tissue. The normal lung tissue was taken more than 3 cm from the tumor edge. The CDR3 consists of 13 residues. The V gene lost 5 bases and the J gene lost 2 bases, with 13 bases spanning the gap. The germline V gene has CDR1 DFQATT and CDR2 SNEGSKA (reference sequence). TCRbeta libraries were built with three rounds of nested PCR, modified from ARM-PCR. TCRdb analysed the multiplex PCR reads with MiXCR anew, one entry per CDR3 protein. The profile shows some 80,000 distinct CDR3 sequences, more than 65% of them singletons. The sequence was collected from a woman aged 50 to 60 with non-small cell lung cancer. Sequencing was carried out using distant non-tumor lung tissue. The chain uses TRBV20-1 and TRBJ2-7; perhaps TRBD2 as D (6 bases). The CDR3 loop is CSALNGSPYEQYF. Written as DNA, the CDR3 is TGCAGTGCTCTAAACGGGAGCCCCTACGAGCAGTACTTC.